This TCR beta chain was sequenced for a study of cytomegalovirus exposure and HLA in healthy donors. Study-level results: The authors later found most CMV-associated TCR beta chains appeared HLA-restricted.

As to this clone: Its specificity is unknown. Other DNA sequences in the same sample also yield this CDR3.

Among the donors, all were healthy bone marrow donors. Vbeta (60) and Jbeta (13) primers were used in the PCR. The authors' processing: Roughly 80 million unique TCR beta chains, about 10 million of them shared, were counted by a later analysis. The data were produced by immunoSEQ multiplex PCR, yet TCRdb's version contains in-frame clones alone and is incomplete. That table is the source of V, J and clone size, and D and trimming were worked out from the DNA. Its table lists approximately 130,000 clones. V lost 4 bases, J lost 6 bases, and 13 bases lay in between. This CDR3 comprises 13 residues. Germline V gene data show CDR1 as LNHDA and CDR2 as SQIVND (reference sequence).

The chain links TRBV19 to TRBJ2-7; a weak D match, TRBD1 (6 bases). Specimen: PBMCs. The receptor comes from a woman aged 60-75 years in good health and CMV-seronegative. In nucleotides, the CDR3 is TGTGCCAGTAGTAAGGGGGTTGTAGGCGAGCAGTACTTC. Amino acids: CASSKGVVGEQYF.